The 32 T cell receptor beta chains in this list originate from one sample, sequenced in a study of T cells in Graves' hyperthyroidism and ophthalmopathy. TCR beta CDR3 region amplification was performed from RNA transcripts. The primer set for the first-round RT-PCR of the TCR CDR3 was HTBI. TCRdb ran MiXCR on the multiplex PCR reads and lists one entry per CDR3 protein. The sample holds 500,000 to 650,000 distinct CDR3 sequences, about 15% seen once. The sequenced sample was blood. These receptors were obtained from a woman between 45 and 60 years old with Graves' ophthalmopathy.

This clonotype was picked up many times. The gene calls are TRBV7-2 and TRBJ1-2; TRBD1 agrees at 7 bases. Germline V gene data show CDR1 as SGHTA and CDR2 as FQGNSA. CDR3 length: 16 residues. With V trimmed by 1 base and J by 2 bases, 7 bases remained unmatched. CDR3 sequence: CASSLGTGTANYGYTF. CDR3 nucleotides: TGTGCCAGCAGCTTAGGTACCGGGACAGCAAACTATGGCTACACCTTC.

This clonotype was picked up a small number of times. The chain joins TRBV30 to TRBJ2-2; D not resolved. The CDR3 totals 14 residues. Germline V gene lookup returns CDR1 GTSNPN and CDR2 SVGIG (reference sequence). Between the trimmed V and J ends, which lost 0 bases and 4 bases, there was a span of 9 bases. In nucleotides, the CDR3 is TGTGCCTGGAGTGTTCTAGGTGGCACCGGGGAGCTGTTTTTT. Its protein is CAWSVLGGTGELFF.

This clonotype was detected many times. V is TRBV12-3 or TRBV12-4 and J is TRBJ2-2; 10 bases align to TRBD2. V trimming: 4 bases; J trimming: 5 bases; junction bases outside the gene matches: 7. This CDR3 comprises 16 residues. The CDR3 loop is CASSSPSGSGTGELFF. CDR3 sequence (DNA): TGTGCCAGCAGTTCCCCTAGCGGGAGTGGTACCGGGGAGCTGTTTTTT.

This clonotype was counted between two and nine times. The chain recombines TRBV14 with TRBJ1-1; D unresolved. V was shortened by 0 bases and J by 6 bases, with 14 bases between the two germline ends. Germline values: CDR1 SGHDN, CDR2 FVKESK. This CDR3 contains 15 residues. The CDR3 DNA reads TGTGCCAGCAGCCAAGATCCGATGGGTGTCGCTGAAGCTTTCTTT. It specifies CASSQDPMGVAEAFF.

J is TRBJ2-2 and V is TRBV11-3, with TRBD1 matching 8 bases. CDR3 length: 14 amino acids. The ends lost 5 bases at V and 4 bases at J; junction bases unmatched: 3. From germline, CDR1 is SGHNT and CDR2 YENEEA. The CDR3 DNA follows: TGTGCCAGCAGCATGACAGGGGTCACCGGGGAGCTGTTTTTT. It codes for CASSMTGVTGELFF. Looking up the rest from reference TRBV11-3 and TRBJ2-2 gives the full variable domain: EAGVVQSPRYKIIEKKQPVAFWCNPISGHNTLYWYLQNLGQGPELLIRYENEEAVDDSQLPKDRFSAERLKGVDSTLKIQPAELGDSAVYLCASSMTGVTGELFFGEGSRLTVL.

The chain carries TRBV12-5 and TRBJ1-6; 9 bases align to TRBD1. The V gene's germline CDR1 is LGHNT and CDR2 FRNRAP. V trimming: 5 bases; J trimming: 0 bases; junction bases outside the gene matches: 5. This CDR3 comprises 17 residues. The CDR3 loop reads CASGTGQGHSYNSPLHF. CDR3 in DNA: TGTGCTAGTGGTACGGGACAGGGTCACTCCTATAATTCACCCCTCCACTTT. Based on the CDR3 plus reference TRBV12-5 and TRBJ1-6, the full variable domain is DARVTQTPRHKVTEMGQEVTMRCQPILGHNTVFWYRQTMMQGLELLAYFRNRAPLDDSGMPKDRFSAEMPDATLATLKIQPSEPRDSAVYFCASGTGQGHSYNSPLHFGNGTRLTVT.

This clonotype was picked up many times. This chain links TRBV29-1 with TRBJ2-2, with 14 bases aligning to TRBD2. CDR3 length equals 15 residues. J was trimmed by 4 bases and V by 6 bases; bases with no gene match: 4. Germline CDR1 reads SQVTM; CDR2 reads ANQGSEA. The CDR3 protein is CSVGGLAGVTGELFF. In nucleotides, the CDR3 is TGCAGCGTGGGGGGACTAGCGGGAGTCACCGGGGAGCTGTTTTTT.

In its sample, this clonotype was seen many times. The chain uses TRBV30 and TRBJ2-7; 8 nucleotides line up with TRBD2. CDR1 GTSNPN and CDR2 SVGIG come from the germline V gene (reference sequence). This CDR3 has 14 amino acids. Trimming cost V 0 bases and J 5 bases; bases outside gene matches: 6. CDR3 bases: TGTGCCTGGAGTGTAGGGGCGGGAGGCCACGAGCAGTACTTC. Its translation: CAWSVGAGGHEQYF.

Concerning this clonotype: The junction does not match germline at one end; this may be a read error. The chain links TRBV11-3 to TRBJ1-1; possible D gene TRBD1, 5 bases. This CDR3 is 14 amino acids long. CDR1 is SGHNT, CDR2 YENEEA, per germline. CDR3 nucleotide sequence: TGTGCCAGCAGTGAGCGGGGGAGGAACACTGAAGCTCTCTTT. It codes for CASSERGRNTEALF.

This sequence joins TRBV5-6 and TRBJ1-5, with 9 bases that match TRBD1. The V segment lost 4 bases and the J segment 1 base; nucleotides outside the gene matches: 3. CDR1 and CDR2 from the germline V gene are SGHDT and YYEEEE. CDR3 length: 15 residues. The CDR3 sequence is CASSEGTGSNQPQHF. In DNA, the CDR3 is TGTGCCAGCAGCGAGGGGACAGGGAGCAATCAGCCCCAGCATTTT.

The V call is TRBV18, the J call TRBJ1-6, with TRBD1 matching 8 bases. Trimming took 2 bases from V and 9 from J; bases not matched to a gene: 6. CDR3 length: 15 residues. Germline assignment: CDR1 KGHSH and CDR2 LQKENI. The CDR3 protein is CASSPETGAVSPLHF. The CDR3 DNA reads TGTGCCAGCTCACCAGAGACAGGGGCGGTTTCACCCCTCCACTTT. Filled out from reference TRBV18 and TRBJ1-6, the complete variable domain reads NAGVMQNPRHLVRRRGQEARLRCSPMKGHSHVYWYRQLPEEGLKFMVYLQKENIIDESGMPKERFSAEFPKEGPSILRIQQVVRGDSAAYFCASSPETGAVSPLHFGNGTRLTVT.

This clonotype showed up many times. The J gene is TRBJ2-1, the V gene TRBV5-1, with 12 positions matching TRBD2. Germline V gene sequence: CDR1 SGHRS, CDR2 YFSETQ. The J segment lost 7 bases and the V segment lost 4 bases, leaving 6 bases of the junction unmatched. This CDR3 spans 15 amino acids. The CDR3 nucleotides read TGCGCCAGCAGCCCAAGACTAGCGGGAGTTAATGAGCAGTTCTTC. Residues: CASSPRLAGVNEQFF. The full variable domain, its missing parts supplied by reference TRBV5-1 and TRBJ2-1, is KAGVTQTPRYLIKTRGQQVTLSCSPISGHRSVSWYQQTPGQGLQFLFEYFSETQRNKGNFPGRFSGRQFSNSRSEMNVSTLELGDSALYLCASSPRLAGVNEQFFGPGTRLTVL.

At least ten counts were recorded for this clonotype. The J gene is TRBJ2-5, the V gene TRBV2, with 11 bases aligning to TRBD2. Germline V gene lookup returns CDR1 SNHLY and CDR2 FYNNEI. This CDR3 comprises 20 residues. The trim removed 5 bases at V and 3 bases at J, leaving 20 bases unmatched. CDR3 sequence: CASSFHPGLAEPPPKETQYF. The CDR3, as DNA: TGTGCCAGCAGTTTCCACCCGGGACTAGCGGAACCCCCCCCAAAAGAGACCCAGTACTTC.

A word on this clonotype: A clone one base away is much larger, so this may be a read error. The chain's CDR3 is CASRPGNNQPRHF. CDR3 nucleotide sequence: TGTGCCAGCAGACCAGGGAACAATCAGCCCCGGCATTTT. This chain joins TRBV6-1 and TRBJ1-5, with D perhaps matching TRBD1 (5 bases). Per the germline V gene, CDR1 is MNHNS and CDR2 is SASEGT. This CDR3 contains 13 residues.

The chain employs TRBV19 and TRBJ2-2; 10 bases are a match to TRBD1. Germline-derived CDR1 and CDR2 are LNHDA and SQIVND (reference sequence). CDR3 length: 16 amino acids. The V and J ends lost 4 bases and 4 bases, in that order; junction bases with no gene match: 6. This CDR3 is CASSTLGTGATGELFF. The CDR3 DNA is TGTGCCAGTAGTACACTAGGGACAGGGGCCACCGGGGAGCTGTTTTTT. The full variable domain, its missing parts supplied by reference TRBV19 and TRBJ2-2, is DGGITQSPKYLFRKEGQNVTLSCEQNLNHDAMYWYRQDPGQGLRLIYYSQIVNDFQKGDIAEGYSVSREKKESFPLTVTSAQKNPTAFYLCASSTLGTGATGELFFGEGSRLTVL.

This rearrangement joins TRBV27 to TRBJ2-2, with 8 bases that match TRBD1. This CDR3 contains 17 residues. The germline V gene encodes CDR1 MNHEY and CDR2 SMNVEV (reference sequence). V dropped 0 bases and J dropped 5; count of bases not matched to a gene: 8. Here the CDR3 DNA reads TGTGCCAGCAGTTTATCACCCGGGACAGGCTTAACCGGGGAGCTGTTTTTT. Its translation: CASSLSPGTGLTGELFF.

This clonotype was observed a few times. The J gene is TRBJ1-1, the V gene TRBV6-2 or TRBV6-3, with TRBD1 matching over 8 bases. This CDR3 has 15 amino acids. CDR1 is MNHEY, CDR2 SVGEGT, per germline. The trim removed 6 bases at V and 5 bases at J, leaving 11 bases unmatched. CDR3 nucleotide sequence: TGTGCCAGCAGGATTGACACAGGGGGGTCGACTGAAGCTTTCTTT. It is translated as CASRIDTGGSTEAFF.

This clonotype was seen a handful of times. This chain connects TRBV6-5 to TRBJ1-3, with no clear D. Trimming pared 0 bases from V and 0 bases from J, leaving 9 bases between. The CDR3 is 16 residues long. Germline loops: CDR1 MNHEY, CDR2 SVGAGI. In DNA form, the CDR3 reads TGTGCCAGCAGTTACTCGCGCGGGAGCTCTGGAAACACCATATATTTT. It translates to CASSYSRGSSGNTIYF.

The chain employs TRBV6-1 and TRBJ2-7; the D gene is possibly TRBD2 (6 bases). The CDR3 loop spans 13 amino acids. V gave up 7 bases and J gave up 6 bases, with 16 bases separating them. CDR1 is MNHNS, CDR2 SASEGT, per germline. The CDR3 region is CASTRVLGGEQYF. The CDR3 DNA reads TGTGCCAGCACACGAGTCCTCGGGGGCGAGCAGTACTTC.

The table lists this clonotype with a few counts. V and J are TRBV20-1 and TRBJ1-2, with D uncertain. Germline V gives CDR1 DFQATT, CDR2 SNEGSKA (reference sequence). This CDR3 has 14 residues. V lost 1 base and J 3 bases, leaving 12 bases between the germline ends. CDR3 DNA: TGCAGTGCTAGAGTTTACGGATTACACTATGGCTACACCTTC. It encodes CSARVYGLHYGYTF.

This chain joins TRBV5-1 and TRBJ2-7; no clear D. V was clipped by 5 bases and J by 7 bases, with 19 bases between them. CDR3 length: 14 amino acids. Germline lookup yields CDR1 SGHRS and CDR2 YFSETQ. The CDR3, as DNA: TGCGCCAGCAGGGCCTGGGCAGGCCTTCGGGAGCAGTACTTC. This encodes CASRAWAGLREQYF.

There are many counts of this clonotype. The chain carries TRBV12-3 or TRBV12-4 and TRBJ2-1, with 11 bases aligning to TRBD2. The J segment lost 13 bases and the V segment lost 5 bases, leaving 7 bases of the junction unmatched. The CDR3 is 13 residues long. The CDR3, as DNA: TGTGCCAGCAGTCTACTAGCGGGAGTTGGTCAGTTCTTC. Its protein product is CASSLLAGVGQFF.

This clonotype was detected many times. CDR3 coding DNA: TGTGCCAGCAGCACCGACTACTTAACCTACAATGAGCAGTTCTTC. Amino acid sequence: CASSTDYLTYNEQFF. The rearrangement joins TRBV12-3 or TRBV12-4 to TRBJ2-1; a possible D gene is TRBD2 (5 bases). The length of the CDR3 is 15 residues. Trimming removed 6 bases at V and 2 bases at J, with 14 bases between.

This chain links TRBV20-1 with TRBJ2-2; D gene uncertain. V was pared by 5 bases and J by 1 base, with 11 bases between. Germline assignment: CDR1 DFQATT and CDR2 SNEGSKA (reference sequence). The CDR3 has 14 residues. CDR3 DNA sequence: TGCAGTGCTTGGGATGGGGTGAACACCGGGGAGCTGTTTTTT. As protein: CSAWDGVNTGELFF.

The chain couples TRBV4-2 to TRBJ2-5, with 8 bases fitting TRBD2. Germline V gene lookup returns CDR1 LGHNA and CDR2 YNFKEQ. V dropped 0 bases and J dropped 4; count of bases not matched to a gene: 10. The CDR3 is 17 residues long. The DNA for the CDR3 is TGTGCCAGCAGCCAAGAAGCGAGCGGGAGTGGCGGAGAGACCCAGTACTTC. Its protein is CASSQEASGSGGETQYF.

As regards this clonotype: An end of the junction does not agree with germline; a read error may underlie this. The genes are TRBV10-2 and TRBJ2-7; D is uncertain. The CDR3 is 15 amino acids. Germline-derived CDR1 and CDR2 are WSHSY and SAAADI. The CDR3 nucleotides are TGCGCCAACAGTGAGTCTTTATTTACAGCCTACGAGCAGTACTTC. Translating it yields CANSESLFTAYEQYF.

Turning to this clonotype: The junction departs from the called germline gene at one end, perhaps through a read error. The chain uses TRBV3-1 and TRBJ2-7, with no clear D. Germline values: CDR1 LGHDT, CDR2 YNNKEL (reference sequence). The CDR3 has 12 residues. The CDR3 region has the DNA TGTGCCGGCAGCCAACGGAGTGGCGAGCAGTACTTC. It specifies CAGSQRSGEQYF.

This clonotype was seen ten or more times. The V call is TRBV29-1, the J call TRBJ2-7; a weak D match, TRBD1 (6 bases). This CDR3 comprises 13 residues. The germline CDR1 and CDR2 sequences are SQVTM and ANQGSEA. The V gene lost 6 bases and the J gene lost 2 bases, with 14 bases spanning the gap. CDR3 region: CSVLDSQTYEQYF. The CDR3 bases are TGCAGCGTCCTGGACAGCCAGACCTACGAGCAGTACTTC.

This clonotype was detected only a few times. V gene TRBV6-1 combines with J gene TRBJ1-3, with TRBD1 matching 8 bases. The V and J ends lost 5 bases and 1 base, in that order; junction bases with no gene match: 7. Germline V gives CDR1 MNHNS, CDR2 SASEGT. CDR3 length: 16 amino acids. The CDR3: CASSRDRISSGNTIYF. In DNA, the CDR3 is TGTGCCAGCAGTCGGGACAGGATTAGTTCTGGAAACACCATATATTTT.

This clonotype showed up just a few times. V is TRBV9 and J is TRBJ2-1, with TRBD2 identical over 8 bases. The CDR3 spans 16 residues. Germline values: CDR1 SGDLS, CDR2 YYNGEE. The ends lost 0 bases at V and 5 bases at J; junction bases unmatched: 7. The CDR3 coding sequence is TGTGCCAGCAGCGTAGCATTTGGGACTAGTAACAATGAGCAGTTCTTC. Residues: CASSVAFGTSNNEQFF. The full variable domain, in which reference TRBV9 and TRBJ2-1 provide the parts outside the CDR3, is DSGVTQTPKHLITATGQRVTLRCSPRSGDLSVYWYQQSLDQGLQFLIQYYNGEERAKGNILERFSAQQFPDLHSELNLSSLELGDSALYFCASSVAFGTSNNEQFFGPGTRLTVL.

This clonotype was counted only a few times. This chain links TRBV7-9 with TRBJ2-5, with 8 bases matching TRBD2. V dropped 3 bases and J dropped 2; count of bases not matched to a gene: 5. CDR3 size: 15 residues. The germline CDR1 and CDR2 sequences are SEHNR and FQNEAQ (reference sequence). This CDR3 reads CASSFGRAGQETQYF. DNA for the CDR3: TGTGCCAGCAGCTTCGGGAGGGCAGGTCAAGAGACCCAGTACTTC.

This clonotype appeared many times. The chain uses TRBV28 and TRBJ1-4; the D gene is possibly TRBD1 (5 bases). Deletions cut 5 bases from V and 4 bases from J, with 23 bases between. This CDR3 contains 18 residues. Germline V gene sequence: CDR1 MDHEN, CDR2 SYDVKM. CDR3: CASSPTGGPGPLNEKLFF. The CDR3, as DNA: TGTGCCAGCAGTCCCACTGGAGGTCCGGGACCACTTAATGAAAAACTGTTTTTT.